The 20 T cell receptor beta chains in this list originate from one sample, sequenced in a study of Graves' ophthalmopathy and Graves' hyperthyroidism. Amplification of TCR beta CDR3 regions used RNA transcripts. After a first-round RT-PCR with HTBI primers, a second-round multiplex PCR was run. TCRdb passed the multiplex PCR reads through MiXCR, listing each CDR3 protein once. The sample yields approximately 640,000 distinct CDR3 sequences, under 50% seen once. The sample taken for sequencing was peripheral blood. Receptors originate from an adult man with Graves' ophthalmopathy.

The V call is TRBV29-1, the J call TRBJ2-5; 11 bases match TRBD1. The CDR3 has 13 residues. The germline V gene has CDR1 SQVTM and CDR2 ANQGSEA. The V segment lost 8 bases and the J segment 5 bases; nucleotides outside the gene matches: 7. The CDR3 nucleotides are TGCAGCCGGACAGGGGGCCAAGGGGAGACCCAGTACTTC. This codes for CSRTGGQGETQYF.

This clonotype was seen at least ten times. The chain joins TRBV14 to TRBJ1-4, with a weak D call TRBD1 (5 bases). This CDR3 is 14 amino acids long. CDR1 and CDR2 (germline): SGHDN, FVKESK. Trimming cost V 4 bases and J 5 bases, with 11 bases left between them. The CDR3 region is CASSLFGTNEKLFF. In nucleotides, the CDR3 is TGTGCCAGCAGCCTCTTCGGGACGAATGAAAAACTGTTTTTT.

The V gene is TRBV12-5, the J gene TRBJ2-7; D might be TRBD1 (5 bases). Germline loops: CDR1 LGHNT, CDR2 FRNRAP. The CDR3 consists of 13 residues. The CDR3 loop is CASSFPGPGEQYF. CDR3 nucleotide sequence: TGTGCCAGCAGTTTCCCAGGGCCAGGGGAGCAGTACTTC.

There are many counts of this clonotype. V and J are TRBV2 and TRBJ1-1; D may be TRBD1 (6 bases). Germline CDR1 and CDR2: SNHLY and FYNNEI. V was cut by 8 bases and J by 0 bases, with 10 bases left in between. This CDR3 has 13 amino acids. The CDR3 here is CASGGEVNTEAFF. The CDR3 DNA reads as TGTGCCAGCGGGGGCGAGGTGAACACTGAAGCTTTCTTT.

The chain links TRBV25-1 to TRBJ1-4; D possibly corresponds to TRBD1 (5 bases). Germline-derived CDR1 and CDR2 are MGHDK and SYGVNS. This CDR3 region has 14 residues. Trimming shortened V by 5 bases and J by 4 bases, and 11 bases separated the two germline ends. This chain's CDR3 is CASSKRGDNEKLFF. The DNA of the CDR3 is TGTGCCAGCAGTAAAAGGGGTGATAATGAAAAACTGTTTTTT.

The V and J genes are TRBV2 and TRBJ1-5, with a tentative D call TRBD1 (5 bases). The CDR3 covers 14 residues. Trimming took off 7 bases at V and 3 bases at J, with 13 bases between the two ends. The germline CDR1 and CDR2 sequences are SNHLY and FYNNEI. The CDR3 DNA reads as TGTGCCAGCAAACCCAGACAGACCAATCAGCCCCAGCATTTT. As protein: CASKPRQTNQPQHF.

This clonotype was recorded many times. V usage is TRBV7-2 and J usage is TRBJ1-4, with D maybe TRBD1 (6 bases). This CDR3 contains 13 residues. Trimming pared 5 bases from V and 8 bases from J, leaving 12 bases between. Germline V CDR1 and CDR2: SGHTA, FQGNSA. As DNA, the CDR3 is TGTGCCAGCAGCCTAGGGACAAAGGAAAAACTGTTTTTT. This codes for CASSLGTKEKLFF.

The genes are TRBV7-8 and TRBJ2-7; D uncertain. Germline CDR1 SGHVS, CDR2 FQNEAQ. This CDR3 has 18 residues. V was clipped by 1 base and J by 0 bases, with 19 bases between them. CDR3 loop: CASSLDRLRTFNSYEQYF. In DNA, the CDR3 is TGTGCCAGCAGCTTAGACCGACTCAGGACCTTTAACTCCTACGAGCAGTACTTC.

This clonotype has ten or more counts. The V gene is TRBV5-1, the J gene TRBJ1-2, with 8 bases matching TRBD1. Germline lookup yields CDR1 SGHRS and CDR2 YFSETQ. The CDR3 spans 12 residues. The V gene end was trimmed by 4 bases and the J gene end by 6 bases; junction bases not matched to a gene: 2. CDR3 DNA sequence: TGCGCCAGCAGCACGGACAGGGATGGCTACACCTTC. Translation: CASSTDRDGYTF. Full variable domain (missing parts from reference TRBV5-1 and TRBJ1-2): KAGVTQTPRYLIKTRGQQVTLSCSPISGHRSVSWYQQTPGQGLQFLFEYFSETQRNKGNFPGRFSGRQFSNSRSEMNVSTLELGDSALYLCASSTDRDGYTFGSGTRLTVV.

As for this clonotype: This may come from a read error, since a much larger clone is one base off. It is likely a read error, because the conserved phenylalanine at the end of the CDR3 is missing. The V call is TRBV2, the J call TRBJ2-7; D tentatively fits TRBD1 or TRBD2 (5 bases each). This CDR3 region has 13 residues. Germline V gene data show CDR1 as SNHLY and CDR2 as FYNNEI. The V and J ends lost 7 bases and 6 bases respectively, with 16 bases between them. CDR3 loop: CASTVQVGTEQYL. The CDR3 bases are TGTGCCAGCACGGTACAGGTCGGGACCGAGCAGTACCTC.

The chain joins TRBV30 to TRBJ2-5; D is unresolved. This CDR3 has 14 amino acids. With 2 bases removed from V and 4 bases from J, the gap between germline ends came to 14 bases. The germline gives CDR1 GTSNPN, CDR2 SVGIG (reference sequence). The CDR3 DNA follows: TGTGCCTGGAGTACTTCAGGCAGTCTAGAGACCCAGTACTTC. This translates into CAWSTSGSLETQYF.

The V gene is TRBV6-5, the J gene TRBJ2-3; tentative D call: TRBD1 (6 bases). This CDR3 region has 14 residues. The germline V gene encodes CDR1 MNHEY and CDR2 SVGAGI. V lost 7 bases and J lost 2, with 13 bases in between. CDR3 protein: CASNMDRTTDTQYF. The CDR3 DNA reads as TGTGCCAGCAATATGGACAGAACCACAGATACGCAGTATTTT.

Only one count was recorded for this clonotype. A much bigger clone sits one base away, suggesting this may be a read error. The gene calls are TRBV7-3 and TRBJ1-1; TRBD1 matches at 7 bases. CDR1 and CDR2 from the germline V gene are SGHTA and FQGTGA. This CDR3 region has 14 residues. In DNA, the CDR3 is TGTGCCGGCAGCCCGACGACAGGGAGCACTGAAGCTTTCTTT. Amino acids: CAGSPTTGSTEAFF.

This clonotype was found many times. The J gene is TRBJ1-2, the V gene TRBV10-3; 7 bases align to TRBD1. The CDR3 length is 16 residues. V lost 0 bases to trimming and J lost 2 bases; unmatched junction nucleotides: 6. Germline V CDR1 and CDR2: ENHRY, SYGVKD. This chain's CDR3 is CAISESRQGGNYGYTF. The CDR3 region has the DNA TGTGCCATCAGTGAGTCCCGACAGGGCGGCAACTATGGCTACACCTTC.

This clonotype was detected only a few times. Likely a read error: the CDR3 ends without its conserved phenylalanine or tryptophan. The DNA is omitted, as the CDR3 cannot be located on it reliably, and the CDR3 follows TCRdb's listing. The genes are TRBV19 and TRBJ2-6. CDR1 and CDR2 from the germline V gene are LNHDA and SQIVND (reference sequence). From its first to its last residue, the CDR3 has 8 amino acids. The CDR3: CASSTGTS.

The V and J genes are TRBV29-1 and TRBJ1-2; tentatively, D is TRBD1 (6 bases). The CDR3 is 14 residues long. CDR1 and CDR2 from the germline V gene are SQVTM and ANQGSEA. Trimming removed 1 base from V and 5 bases from J, with 14 bases in between. The CDR3 bases are TGCAGCGTTGAAGCGCAGGGGCGTGGTTATGGCTACACCTTC. This gives the protein CSVEAQGRGYGYTF.

This chain links TRBV7-9 with TRBJ1-4; D possibly corresponds to TRBD1 (6 bases). CDR1 and CDR2 (germline): SEHNR, FQNEAQ (reference sequence). The CDR3 totals 17 residues. The ends were cut back, 5 bases at V and 0 bases at J, with 16 bases in the middle. DNA for the CDR3: TGTGCCAGCAGCCTATCCGGGACACTTGCAACTAATGAAAAACTGTTTTTT. Residues: CASSLSGTLATNEKLFF.

This clonotype was counted only a few times. The chain employs TRBV27 and TRBJ2-7, with unresolved D. The CDR3 sequence is 12 residues long. CDR1 and CDR2 (germline): MNHEY, SMNVEV (reference sequence). Trimming removed 5 bases from V and 7 bases from J, with 12 bases in between. Written as DNA, the CDR3 is TGTGCCAGCAGTCCAGTTAACGGGGAGCAGTACTTC. Amino acids: CASSPVNGEQYF.

V gene TRBV27 combines with J gene TRBJ1-2, with D perhaps matching TRBD1 (6 bases). V shed 4 bases and J shed 6 bases, with 9 bases lying between them. Germline V lookup: CDR1 MNHEY, CDR2 SMNVEV (reference sequence). CDR3 length: 12 amino acids. Here the CDR3 DNA reads TGTGCCAGCAGTTCCTACAGGGATGGCTACACCTTC. This encodes CASSSYRDGYTF.

This clonotype was found many times. The V call is TRBV24-1, the J call TRBJ2-2, with D maybe TRBD2 (5 bases). The CDR3 runs 13 residues. The V end lost 4 bases, the J end lost 7 bases, and 9 bases lay between the germline ends. Germline V gene data show CDR1 as KGHDR and CDR2 as SFDVKD. This chain's CDR3 is CATSDVTSGELFF. Here the CDR3 DNA reads TGTGCCACCAGTGACGTCACTAGCGGGGAGCTGTTTTTT.